These 6 T cell receptor beta chains were sequenced from one sample in a study of blood T cell repertoires in COVID-19. TCRdb's copy holds only in-frame clones and misses some; the assay was immunoSEQ multiplex PCR. This table holds hundreds of thousands of clones, around 84% found once. What was sequenced was peripheral blood. The receptor set was obtained from a man in his fifties or sixties with COVID-19, enrolled during active disease.

The V and J genes are TRBV28 and TRBJ2-2, with 11 bases aligning to TRBD2. The V segment lost 7 bases and the J segment 10 bases; nucleotides outside the gene matches: 8. This CDR3 comprises 14 residues. Germline CDR1 and CDR2: MDHEN and SYDVKM. The CDR3 protein is CASKSGTSGTELFF. CDR3 in DNA: TGTGCCAGCAAAAGCGGGACTAGCGGTACGGAGCTGTTTTTT.

This chain uses TRBV27 with TRBJ1-2, with a weak D call TRBD1 (5 bases). Trimming removed 6 bases at V and 3 bases at J, with 17 bases between. Germline CDR1 MNHEY, CDR2 SMNVEV (reference sequence). This CDR3 is 15 amino acids long. DNA of the CDR3: TGTGCCAGCAGATCAATCACCAGGGCGTACTATGGCTACACCTTC. Translated, it gives CASRSITRAYYGYTF.

This chain uses TRBV4-2 with TRBJ1-2, with D tentatively TRBD1 (6 bases). Germline values: CDR1 LGHNA, CDR2 YNFKEQ. V dropped 5 bases and J dropped 4 bases, with 11 bases sitting between them. The CDR3 length is 13 residues. Written as DNA, the CDR3 is TGTGCCAGCAGCGGACAGCTATCCTATGGCTACACCTTC. It is translated as CASSGQLSYGYTF.

The chain has TRBV15 and TRBJ2-7; 10 bases agree with TRBD1. Germline trimming cut 4 bases from V and 6 bases from J; bases unmatched to any gene: 9. This CDR3 contains 15 residues. The germline V gene has CDR1 LNHNV and CDR2 YYDKDF (reference sequence). Written as DNA, the CDR3 is TGTGCCACCAGCACCCCCGGGACAGGGGCTGGCGAGCAGTACTTC. It codes for CATSTPGTGAGEQYF. Full variable domain (rest looked up from reference TRBV15 and TRBJ2-7): DAMVIQNPRYQVTQFGKPVTLSCSQTLNHNVMYWYQQKSSQAPKLLFHYYDKDFNNEADTPDNFQSRRPNTSFCFLDIRSPGLGDTAMYLCATSTPGTGAGEQYFGPGTRLTVT.

J is TRBJ2-7 and V is TRBV2; tentative D call: TRBD1 (6 bases). CDR1 SNHLY and CDR2 FYNNEI come from the germline V gene. CDR3 size: 13 residues. Trimming took off 6 bases at V and 3 bases at J, with 12 bases between the two ends. The chain's CDR3 is CASSEQGLYEQYF. The CDR3 nucleotides are TGTGCCAGCAGCGAACAGGGCCTCTACGAGCAGTACTTC. Drawing the rest from reference TRBV2 and TRBJ2-7, the complete variable domain is EPEVTQTPSHQVTQMGQEVILRCVPISNHLYFYWYRQILGQKVEFLVSFYNNEISEKSEIFDDQFSVERPDGSNFTLKIRSTKLEDSAMYFCASSEQGLYEQYFGPGTRLTVT.

This chain connects TRBV5-1 to TRBJ2-2, with 8 positions matching TRBD1. The CDR3 length is 16 residues. Germline CDR1 SGHRS, CDR2 YFSETQ. Trimming cost V 5 bases and J 4 bases; bases outside gene matches: 10. Written as DNA, the CDR3 is TGCGCCAGCAGTCAGGACAGGGTGTCTTCCACCGGGGAGCTGTTTTTT. It yields the protein CASSQDRVSSTGELFF.